A single sample gave rise to the 14 T cell receptor beta chains below, sequenced in a study of T cell clonality in common variable immunodeficiency. The method was immunoSEQ multiplex PCR; TCRdb's version includes in-frame clones alone and lacks a portion of them. The sample has about 52,000 clones, none seen only once. The sequencing input was peripheral blood mononuclear cells. These receptors were collected from a person between 18 and 70 years old in good health.

This clone was counted at least ten times. The CDR3 end lies 3 residues beyond the end of the read and is filled in from the germline J gene. The V and J genes are TRBV7-3 and TRBJ2-3, with 7 bases matching TRBD2. The V segment lost 1 base and the J segment 6 bases; nucleotides outside the gene matches: 7. The germline CDR1 and CDR2 sequences are SGHTA and FQGTGA. The CDR3 totals 15 residues. The CDR3: CASSLRGGYGDTQYF. CDR3 bases read: TGTGCCAGCAGCTTAAGGGGGGGGTACGGGGATACG.

Ten or more counts support this clone. The CDR3 is cut off 3 residues early in the read; its end comes from the germline J gene. The chain combines TRBV20-1 with TRBJ2-4; D call uncertain. V gave up 1 base and J gave up 1 base, with 8 bases separating them. The germline gives CDR1 DFQATT, CDR2 SNEGSKA (reference sequence). CDR3 size: 14 residues. The CDR3 sequence: CSARAQNAKNIQYF. The CDR3 DNA, read in part, is TGCAGTGCTAGAGCGCAGAATGCCAAAAACATT.

This clone was recorded a few times. The junction shows a germline mismatch at one end, possibly a read error. The CDR3 is cut off 3 residues early in the read; its end comes from the germline J gene. The rearrangement uses TRBV7-7 and TRBJ2-1, with 10 bases matching TRBD2. Per the germline V gene, CDR1 is SSHAT and CDR2 is FNYEAQ (reference sequence). The CDR3 has 17 residues. The chain's CDR3 is CASTDSPAGGASNEQFF. The sequenced CDR3 bases are TGTGCTAGCACAGACTCACCAGCGGGGGGGGCGAGTAATGAG.

The table lists this clone with a few counts. The CDR3 end is not reached by the read, which stops 3 residues before it; the germline J gene fills it in. The chain employs TRBV2 and TRBJ2-2, with a tentative D call TRBD1 (6 bases). CDR1 is SNHLY and CDR2 is FYNNEI in the germline V gene. CDR3 length equals 15 residues. CDR3 bases read: TGTGCCAGCAGAGCTACAGGGATGGCGAATTCACCG. This translates into CASRATGMANSP. The full CDR3 protein is CASRATGMANSPLFF.

This clone appeared many times. A read error may produce the germline difference seen at one junction end. The read finishes 3 residues shy of the CDR3 end, and the germline J gene is used to complete it. The chain carries TRBV7-7 and TRBJ2-5; 7 positions match TRBD2. CDR3 size: 15 residues. Germline V gene lookup returns CDR1 SSHAT and CDR2 FNYEAQ (reference sequence). CDR3 bases read: TGTGCTAGCAGCTTAGATTGGGGGGGCCAAGAGACC. Translating gives CASSLDWGGQET. The CDR3 as a whole reads CASSLDWGGQETQYF.

About this clone itself: The observed sequence ends 3 residues before the CDR3 terminus, with the missing tail filled in from the germline J gene. The chain employs TRBV7-9 and TRBJ1-2; 7 bases map to TRBD1. Germline V CDR1 and CDR2: SEHNR, FQNEAQ (reference sequence). The CDR3 is 12 residues long. V lost 5 bases to trimming and J lost 7 bases; unmatched junction nucleotides: 4. The part of the CDR3 DNA that was read is TGTGCCAGCAGCCCCACAGGGGCTGGC. Its translation is CASSPTGAG. The whole CDR3 sequence is CASSPTGAGYTF.

This clone appeared a few times. The read comes to an end 3 residues before the CDR3 does, leaving the germline J gene to fill in the end. J is TRBJ2-1 and V is TRBV7-3; D perhaps matches TRBD2 (5 bases). The CDR3 runs 17 residues. Germline loops: CDR1 SGHTA, CDR2 FQGTGA. Trimming shortened V by 2 bases and J by 7 bases, and 21 bases separated the two germline ends. The CDR3 reads CASSLGQASRFSNEQFF. The CDR3 bases that were read are TGTGCCAGCAGCTTAGGCCAGGCTAGCCGCTTTTCAAATGAG. Full variable domain (rest looked up from reference TRBV7-3 and TRBJ2-1): GAGVSQTPSNKVTEKGKYVELRCDPISGHTALYWYRQSLGQGPEFLIYFQGTGAADDSGLPNDRFFAVRPEGSVSTLKIQRTERGDSAVYLCASSLGQASRFSNEQFFGPGTRLTVL.

At least ten counts were recorded for this clone. The read ends 3 residues early relative to the CDR3; the germline J gene fills the gap. V gene TRBV20-1 combines with J gene TRBJ1-5, with 10 bases that match TRBD1. The CDR3 consists of 13 residues. The junction had 5 bases not matched to a gene; V was cut back by 5 bases and J by 7 bases. The germline gives CDR1 DFQATT, CDR2 SNEGSKA (reference sequence). CDR3 sequence reads: CSADRGPGQPQHF. The sequenced part of the CDR3 DNA is TGCAGTGCTGACAGGGGGCCAGGGCAGCCC.

This clone was observed at least ten times. The CDR3 DNA, read in part, is TGTGCCAGCAGCCCATGGGGCAAAGAGACC. Its protein is CASSPWGKET. The CDR3, in full, reads CASSPWGKETQYF. This chain joins TRBV7-3 and TRBJ2-5, with D possibly being TRBD1 (5 bases). The read falls 3 residues short of the CDR3 end, and the missing part is taken from the germline J gene. Germline loops: CDR1 SGHTA, CDR2 FQGTGA. The V gene lost 5 bases and the J gene lost 3 bases, with 10 bases spanning the gap. The CDR3 consists of 13 residues.

This clone was detected many times. The read ends 3 residues early relative to the CDR3; the germline J gene fills the gap. The chain recombines TRBV30 with TRBJ2-1; 10 bases are shared with TRBD1. This CDR3 comprises 14 residues. CDR1 and CDR2 from the germline V gene are GTSNPN and SVGIG (reference sequence). J gave up 8 bases and V 1 base, and 5 bases lay outside the gene matches. Partial CDR3 DNA: TGTGCCTGGAGTGCCGGGACAGGGGTCGATGAG. Translating gives CAWSAGTGVDE. The entire CDR3 is CAWSAGTGVDEQFF.

This clone was detected many times. The CDR3 reads CASSLRDKFGEDEKLFF. The DNA read from the CDR3 is TGTGCCAGCAGCCTCCGGGACAAATTCGGGGAGGATGAAAAA. The gene calls are TRBV7-6 and TRBJ1-4; D is perhaps TRBD1 (6 bases). The read is 3 residues too short to cover the CDR3 end, so that end is filled in from the germline J gene. V was clipped by 5 bases and J by 6 bases, with 22 bases between them. From germline, CDR1 is SGHVS and CDR2 FNYEAQ. The CDR3 is made up of 17 amino acids.

A word on this clone: The read stops 3 residues short of the end of the CDR3; the missing end is completed from the germline J gene. The rearrangement joins TRBV19 to TRBJ2-3, with 8 bases lining up with TRBD2. This CDR3 has 14 amino acids. CDR1 and CDR2 (germline): LNHDA, SQIVND (reference sequence). CDR3 DNA, as far as it was read: TGTGCCAGTACCCGGGGGGGCAGCTTTGAGACG. Protein sequence: CASTRGGSFET. The full-length CDR3 reads as CASTRGGSFETQYF.

The table lists this clone with many counts. An end of the junction does not agree with germline; a read error may underlie this. Read coverage stops 3 residues before the CDR3 terminus; the germline J gene supplies the remainder. This rearrangement joins TRBV4-1 to TRBJ1-2; 8 nucleotides align to TRBD1. CDR1 and CDR2 (germline): MGHRA, YSYEKL. The CDR3 contains 16 residues. CDR3 bases read: TGCACCAGCAGCCAATCGAGGACAGGGCCTGACTATGGC. This translates into CTSSQSRTGPDYG. The complete CDR3 reads CTSSQSRTGPDYGYTF.

This clone was recorded many times. The read terminates 3 residues ahead of where the CDR3 ends, so the germline J gene completes it. V gene TRBV20-1 combines with J gene TRBJ2-7; 10 bases agree with TRBD2. Trimming at V came to 1 base and at J to 1 base, leaving 4 bases not matched to a gene. The CDR3 totals 15 residues. The germline V gene has CDR1 DFQATT and CDR2 SNEGSKA (reference sequence). The sequenced part of the CDR3 DNA is TGCAGTGCTAGAGTGGCACTAGCGGGATCCTACGAG. This sequence encodes CSARVALAGSYE. The entire CDR3 is CSARVALAGSYEQYF.